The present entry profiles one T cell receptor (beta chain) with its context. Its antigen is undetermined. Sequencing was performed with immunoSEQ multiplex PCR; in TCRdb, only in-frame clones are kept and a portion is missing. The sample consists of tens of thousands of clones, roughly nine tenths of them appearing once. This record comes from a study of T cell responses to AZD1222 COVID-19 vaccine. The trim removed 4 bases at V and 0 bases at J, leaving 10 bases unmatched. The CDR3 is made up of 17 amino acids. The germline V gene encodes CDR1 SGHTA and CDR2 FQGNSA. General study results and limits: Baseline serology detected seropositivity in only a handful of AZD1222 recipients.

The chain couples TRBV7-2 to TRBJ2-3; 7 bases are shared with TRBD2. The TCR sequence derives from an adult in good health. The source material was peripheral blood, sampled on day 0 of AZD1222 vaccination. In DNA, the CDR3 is TGTGCCAGCAGCTCCCACCGCGGGAGCGAGAGCACAGATACGCAGTATTTT. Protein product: CASSSHRGSESTDTQYF.